These 15 T cell receptor beta chains were all obtained from the same sample, sequenced in a study of Ad26.COV2.S vaccination and SARS-CoV-2 variants. Treatment indicated: around 19 received Ad26.COV2.S at low or high dose, single or two shots; 5 received placebo; per-sample allocation not given. Specimens were obtained on day 63 following the first vaccine or placebo injection. Libraries were prepared by immunoSEQ multiplex PCR; TCRdb keeps only in-frame clonotypes and omits some of them. The repertoire holds fewer than 500,000 clones, with roughly nine tenths as singletons. Sequences were derived from peripheral blood, sampled in a trial of Ad26.COV2.S vaccine versus placebo. The receptors shown here come from a person aged 18-60 years who received the Ad26.COV2.S COVID-19 vaccine or a placebo.

With regard to this clone: This CDR3 is also generated by other DNA sequences in the sample. The chain couples TRBV6-2 or TRBV6-3 to TRBJ1-5; D not resolved. The CDR3 is 15 residues long. Looked up from germline, CDR1 is MNHEY and CDR2 is SVGEGT. V dropped 4 bases and J dropped 0 bases, with 10 bases sitting between them. The CDR3 sequence is CASSSADSSNQPQHF. The CDR3 DNA sequence: TGTGCCAGCAGTTCGGCTGATTCTAGCAATCAGCCCCAGCATTTT.

CDR3 sequence (DNA): TGTGCCAGCTCACTAACCTACCGACAGGGCGGGGAGACCCAGTACTTC. This codes for CASSLTYRQGGETQYF. The chain uses TRBV18 and TRBJ2-5, with 7 positions matching TRBD1. The CDR3 extends over 16 amino acids. With V trimmed by 4 bases and J by 5 bases, 13 bases remained unmatched. CDR1 and CDR2 from the germline V gene are KGHSH and LQKENI.

The chain employs TRBV6-1 and TRBJ2-7, with a tentative D call TRBD2 (6 bases). Germline CDR1 is MNHNS and CDR2 is SASEGT. The length of the CDR3 is 14 residues. Trimming removed 3 bases at V and 6 bases at J, with 15 bases between. In nucleotides, the CDR3 is TGTGCCAGCAGTGAGCAAGGAGGGAATGCCGAGCAGTACGTC. Protein product: CASSEQGGNAEQYV.

The CDR3 reads CASSPGTENTGELFF. CDR3 DNA: TGTGCCAGCAGCCCCGGGACAGAGAACACCGGGGAGCTGTTTTTT. The rearrangement uses TRBV11-3 and TRBJ2-2; 7 bases line up with TRBD1. The CDR3 consists of 15 residues. V lost 5 bases, J lost 1 base, and 4 bases stayed unmatched. Looked up from germline, CDR1 is SGHNT and CDR2 is YENEEA.

This chain's CDR3 is CASSSPGDEKLFF. CDR3 bases: TGTGCCAGCAGTAGTCCCGGGGACGAAAAACTGTTTTTT. The genes are TRBV6-5 and TRBJ1-4, with a weak D call TRBD1 (5 bases). The germline V gene has CDR1 MNHEY and CDR2 SVGAGI. CDR3 length: 13 residues. The V end lost 5 bases, the J end lost 8 bases, and 12 bases lay between the germline ends.

The rearrangement joins TRBV5-1 to TRBJ2-1, with D tentatively TRBD1 or TRBD2 (5 bases each). V gave up 4 bases and J gave up 4 bases, with 21 bases separating them. The CDR3 runs to 17 residues. Germline CDR1 is SGHRS and CDR2 is YFSETQ. CDR3 sequence: CASSAGTEPILYNEQFF. The DNA of the CDR3 is TGCGCCAGCAGCGCCGGGACCGAGCCCATACTTTACAATGAGCAGTTCTTC.

The chain couples TRBV5-8 to TRBJ2-3; D is uncertain. The germline CDR1 and CDR2 sequences are SGHTS and YDEGEE. V gave up 4 bases and J gave up 5 bases, with 8 bases separating them. The CDR3 is 12 residues long. CDR3 coding DNA: TGTGCCAGCAGCGAAAATCAAGATACGCAGTATTTT. Encoded protein: CASSENQDTQYF.

V and J are TRBV21-1 and TRBJ2-1; the DNA was not compared with TRBD1, the D call given in the table. TRBV21-1 constitutes a pseudogene. This CDR3 has 12 residues. CDR3: CASSNPDRREFF. CDR3 nucleotides: TGTGCCAGCAGCAACCCGGACAGGAGGGAGTTCTTC.

This clone has only a few counts. V usage is TRBV15 and J usage is TRBJ2-1, with D maybe TRBD1 (6 bases). Trimming removed 4 bases from V and 4 bases from J, with 14 bases in between. Germline V CDR1 and CDR2: LNHNV, YYDKDF (reference sequence). The CDR3 sequence is 15 residues long. The CDR3, as DNA: TGTGCCACCAGCAAACACCGGGACACTTACAATGAGCAGTTCTTC. Its translation: CATSKHRDTYNEQFF. Based on the CDR3 plus reference TRBV15 and TRBJ2-1, the full variable domain is DAMVIQNPRYQVTQFGKPVTLSCSQTLNHNVMYWYQQKSSQAPKLLFHYYDKDFNNEADTPDNFQSRRPNTSFCFLDIRSPGLGDTAMYLCATSKHRDTYNEQFFGPGTRLTVL.

This chain uses TRBV11-3 with TRBJ1-1; no definite D call. Trimming shortened V by 0 bases and J by 5 bases, and 7 bases separated the two germline ends. Looked up from germline, CDR1 is SGHNT and CDR2 is YENEEA. The CDR3 is 13 residues long. The CDR3 sequence: CASSLEGITEAFF. The CDR3 nucleotides are TGTGCCAGCAGCTTAGAGGGGATTACTGAAGCTTTCTTT.

Details on this clone: The sample holds other DNA sequences that translate to the same CDR3. The chain is built from TRBV19 and TRBJ1-5, with D tentatively TRBD1 (5 bases). From germline, CDR1 is LNHDA and CDR2 SQIVND (reference sequence). The ends were cut back, 3 bases at V and 7 bases at J, with 10 bases in the middle. This CDR3 region has 13 residues. The CDR3 DNA sequence: TGTGCCAGTAGTATCAGGGTAAGGCAGCCCCAGCATTTT. Its translation: CASSIRVRQPQHF.

The chain employs TRBV13 and TRBJ2-5, with a weak D call TRBD2 (5 bases). Germline CDR1 PRHDT, CDR2 FYEKMQ (reference sequence). The CDR3 length is 14 residues. V dropped 3 bases and J dropped 9 bases, with 17 bases sitting between them. The CDR3 protein is CASSFSSAPGAQYF. CDR3 coding DNA: TGTGCCAGCAGCTTCTCCTCCGCCCCCGGGGCCCAGTACTTC.

This clone was observed once. This chain uses TRBV6-5 with TRBJ1-5; D unclear. Trimming took off 6 bases at V and 1 base at J, with 10 bases between the two ends. The CDR3 covers 14 residues. The germline V gene encodes CDR1 MNHEY and CDR2 SVGAGI. The CDR3 coding sequence is TGTGCCAGCAGGATGGAGGTGAGCAATCAGCCCCAGCATTTT. Its protein product is CASRMEVSNQPQHF.

J is TRBJ2-5 and V is TRBV5-4; D is unresolved. CDR3 length: 14 amino acids. V lost 6 bases and J lost 7, with 19 bases in between. Germline assignment: CDR1 SGHNT and CDR2 YYREEE (reference sequence). Here the CDR3 DNA reads TGTGCCAGCACCACCGACGGAACCCCAGGGACCCAGTACTTC. Amino acid sequence: CASTTDGTPGTQYF.

This clone was seen only once. The V and J genes are TRBV19 and TRBJ1-2; no firm D call. Germline assignment: CDR1 LNHDA and CDR2 SQIVND (reference sequence). The CDR3 covers 14 residues. V lost 2 bases and J 1 base, leaving 8 bases between the germline ends. The CDR3 spells CASSIYRVNYGYTF. CDR3 nucleotides: TGTGCCAGTAGTATATACCGGGTTAACTATGGCTACACCTTC.